The sequence of this T cell receptor beta chain was determined in a study of cytomegalovirus exposure and HLA in healthy donors. Primers included in the PCR were 60 Vbeta and 13 Jbeta primers. In the study's own analysis: An analysis that came later counted some 85 million unique TCR beta chains, approximately 10 million shared. Assay used: immunoSEQ multiplex PCR; TCRdb lists only in-frame clones, some missing. D and trimming were read from the DNA, whereas the V and J calls and clone size are those reported in that table. Of 120,000 to 150,000 clones detected, over 75% appear once; the ten largest clones hold approximately 2.3%. This sequence originates from a man aged 25-40 years in good health and CMV-seronegative. Sequencing was done on a sample of PBMCs.

CDR3 DNA sequence: TGTGCCAGCTCACCACCCGTGGGGCTAGCGCCTAGCACAGATACGCAGTATTTT. Protein sequence: CASSPPVGLAPSTDTQYF. The rearrangement joins TRBV18 to TRBJ2-3; a possible D gene is TRBD2 (6 bases). The CDR3 has 18 residues. CDR1 is KGHSH, CDR2 LQKENI, per germline. The V end lost 0 bases, the J end lost 0 bases, and 16 bases lay between the germline ends.